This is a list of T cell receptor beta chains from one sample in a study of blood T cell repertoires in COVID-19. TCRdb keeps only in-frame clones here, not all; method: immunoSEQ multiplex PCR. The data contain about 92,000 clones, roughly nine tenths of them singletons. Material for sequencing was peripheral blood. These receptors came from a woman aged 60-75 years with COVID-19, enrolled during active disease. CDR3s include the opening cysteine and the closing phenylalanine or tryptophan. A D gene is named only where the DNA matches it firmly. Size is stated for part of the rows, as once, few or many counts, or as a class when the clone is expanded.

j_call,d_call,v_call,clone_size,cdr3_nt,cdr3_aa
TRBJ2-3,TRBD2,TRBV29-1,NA,TGCAGCGTTGAAGTTACTAGCGGGGGGGCCTTTGGCACAGATACGCAGTATTTT,CSVEVTSGGAFGTDTQYF
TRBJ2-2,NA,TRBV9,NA,TGTGCCAGCAGCGTACGGCAGGAGCGGGGGGAGCTGTTTTTT,CASSVRQERGELFF
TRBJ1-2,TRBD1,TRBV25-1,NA,TGTGCCAGCAGTACAGGGGGCGTCTATGGCTACACCTTC,CASSTGGVYGYTF
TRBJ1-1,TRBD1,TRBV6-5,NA,TGTGCCACCTCCGGGACAGGGGGCTCCCCTACTGAAGCTTTCTTT,CATSGTGGSPTEAFF
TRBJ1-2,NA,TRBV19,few,TGTGCCAGTACCCTCGAGCAGGGTCCCTATGGCTACACCTTC,CASTLEQGPYGYTF
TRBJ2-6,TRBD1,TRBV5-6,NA,TGTGCCAGCAGCCCAGCGACAGGGGTCCCCAACGTCCTGACTTTC,CASSPATGVPNVLTF
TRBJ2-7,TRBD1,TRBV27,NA,TGTGCCAGCAGTTTATACGGGGGACAGGGGGCCACCTTCTACGAGCAGTACTTC,CASSLYGGQGATFYEQYF
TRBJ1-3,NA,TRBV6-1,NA,TGTGCCAGCAGTGAATTTCAGGGTTCGGGAAACACCATATATTTT,CASSEFQGSGNTIYF
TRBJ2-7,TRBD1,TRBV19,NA,TGTGCCAGTAGTATGGGACAGGTACCCTACGAGCAGTACTTC,CASSMGQVPYEQYF
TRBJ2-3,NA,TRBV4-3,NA,TGCGCCAGCAGCCAAGGGGGGGTCTCACCCACAGATACGCAGTATTTT,CASSQGGVSPTDTQYF
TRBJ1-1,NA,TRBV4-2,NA,TGTGCCAGCAGCCCGGGTGGAGGGGCGAACACTGAAGCTTTCTTT,CASSPGGGANTEAFF
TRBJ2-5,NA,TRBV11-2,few,TGTGCCAGCTCACGACAGCAAGAGACCCAGTACTTC,CASSRQQETQYF
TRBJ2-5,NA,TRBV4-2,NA,TGTGCCAGCAGCCGAGCAGGGGACGAGACCCAGTACTTC,CASSRAGDETQYF
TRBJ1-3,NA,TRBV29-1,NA,TGCAGCGTTGAAGCCCGGTCTACTGGAAACACCATATATTTT,CSVEARSTGNTIYF
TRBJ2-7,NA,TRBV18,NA,TGTGCCAGCTCACCACTCGTGGGGGCCGGCTACGAGCAGTACTTC,CASSPLVGAGYEQYF
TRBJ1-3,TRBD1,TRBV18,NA,TGTGCCAGCTCACTGGGGACAGGGGACTCTGGAAACACCATATATTTT,CASSLGTGDSGNTIYF
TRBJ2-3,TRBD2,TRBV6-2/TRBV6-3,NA,TGTGCCAGCAGTTACCCCCGGGTAGCGGGACATAGCACAGATACGCAGTATTTT,CASSYPRVAGHSTDTQYF
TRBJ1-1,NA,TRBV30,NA,TGTGCCTGGCTAGACAGAACACGTAACACTGAAGCTTTCTTT,CAWLDRTRNTEAFF
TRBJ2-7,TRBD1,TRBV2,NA,TGTGCCAGCAGTGGGGGGACAGGGACCTACGAGCAGTACTTC,CASSGGTGTYEQYF
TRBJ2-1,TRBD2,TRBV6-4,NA,TGTGCCAGCAGTTTCAGAGCGGGGGGCAGTGAGCAGTTCTTC,CASSFRAGGSEQFF
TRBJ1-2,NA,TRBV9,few,TGTGCCAGCAGCGTAGTCGGAACAGGGCTGGATGGCTACACCTTC,CASSVVGTGLDGYTF
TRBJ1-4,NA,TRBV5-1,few,TGCGCCAGCAGGGCTACGGGGGGCCCGAATGAAAAACTGTTTTTT,CASRATGGPNEKLFF
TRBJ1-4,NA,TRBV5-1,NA,TGCGCCAGCAGCTTGGTGGCAGCTAGTAATGAAAAACTGTTTTTT,CASSLVAASNEKLFF
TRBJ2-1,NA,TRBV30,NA,TGTGCCTGGAGTGCCTCTATTACTAGGGATGAGCAGTTCTTC,CAWSASITRDEQFF
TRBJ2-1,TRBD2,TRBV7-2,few,TGTGCCAGCAACTCTCTAGCGGGGATCTACAATGAGCAGTTCTTC,CASNSLAGIYNEQFF
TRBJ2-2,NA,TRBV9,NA,TGTGCCAGCAGCCCCAGAAACGGGGAGCTGTTTTTT,CASSPRNGELFF
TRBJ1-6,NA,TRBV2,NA,TGTGCCAGCAGGGCCGCCATCTCCTATAATTCACCCCTCCACTTT,CASRAAISYNSPLHF
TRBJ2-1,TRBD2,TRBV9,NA,TGTGCCAGCAGCGTTTTGTCCAGCGGGAACTACAATGAGCAGTTCTTC,CASSVLSSGNYNEQFF
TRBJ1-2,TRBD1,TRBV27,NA,TGTGCCAGCAGTTTACTGGGACAGAACTATGGCTACACCTTC,CASSLLGQNYGYTF
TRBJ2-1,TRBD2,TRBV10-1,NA,TGCGCCAGCAGTGAGAGACTAGCTGGCAATGAGCAGTTCTTC,CASSERLAGNEQFF
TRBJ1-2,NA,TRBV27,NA,TGTGCCAGCAGTTCTCGATCAGGGAACTATGGCTACACCTTC,CASSSRSGNYGYTF
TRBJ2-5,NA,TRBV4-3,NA,TGCGCCAGCAGCCAAGTGCAGCAAGAGACCCAGTACTTC,CASSQVQQETQYF
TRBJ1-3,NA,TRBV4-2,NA,TGTGCCAGCAGCCAAGATCCCGACAGGTTCTCTGGAAACACCATATATTTT,CASSQDPDRFSGNTIYF
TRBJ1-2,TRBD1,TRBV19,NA,TGTGCCAGTAGTATCCTCGCTCTGGACAGGGTAATCCATGGCTACACCTTC,CASSILALDRVIHGYTF
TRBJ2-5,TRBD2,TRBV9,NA,TGTGCCAGCAGCGTAGGCCCAGCGGGGGACGAGACCCAGTACTTC,CASSVGPAGDETQYF
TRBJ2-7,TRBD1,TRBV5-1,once,TGCGCCAGCAGCCCCGGACAGGATTGGTACTTC,CASSPGQDWYF
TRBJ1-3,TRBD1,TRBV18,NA,TGTGCCAGCTCACCACCGAATCAGGGGGCCTCTGGAAACACCATATATTTT,CASSPPNQGASGNTIYF
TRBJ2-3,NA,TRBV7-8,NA,TGTGCCAGCAGCTTACGGGCAGGGGACACAGATACGCAGTATTTT,CASSLRAGDTDTQYF
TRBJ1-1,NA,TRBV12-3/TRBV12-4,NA,TGTGCCAGCAGTTTAAGCCGGAGGACTGAAGCTTTCTTT,CASSLSRRTEAFF
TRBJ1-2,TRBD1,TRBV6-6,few,TGTGCCAGCAGTCCGAACAGGGGGCACGCCACCTTC,CASSPNRGHATF
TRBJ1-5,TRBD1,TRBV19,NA,TGTGCCAGTAGTCCAGGGACAGGGGGGGATCAGCCCCAGCATTTT,CASSPGTGGDQPQHF
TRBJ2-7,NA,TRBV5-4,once,TGTGCCAGCAGCTTTCGCTACGAGCAGTACTTC,CASSFRYEQYF